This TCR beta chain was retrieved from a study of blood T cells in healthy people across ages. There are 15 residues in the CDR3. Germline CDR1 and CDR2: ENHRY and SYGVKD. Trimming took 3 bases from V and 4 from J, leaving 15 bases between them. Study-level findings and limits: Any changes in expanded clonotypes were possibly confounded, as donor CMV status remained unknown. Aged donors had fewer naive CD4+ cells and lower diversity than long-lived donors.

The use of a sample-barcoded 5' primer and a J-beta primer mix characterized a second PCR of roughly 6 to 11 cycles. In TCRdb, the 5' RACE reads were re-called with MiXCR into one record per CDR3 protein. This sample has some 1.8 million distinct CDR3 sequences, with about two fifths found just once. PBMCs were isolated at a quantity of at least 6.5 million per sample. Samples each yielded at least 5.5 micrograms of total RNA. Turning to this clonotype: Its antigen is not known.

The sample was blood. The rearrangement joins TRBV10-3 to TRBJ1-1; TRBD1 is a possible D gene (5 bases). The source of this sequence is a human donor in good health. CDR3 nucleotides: TGTGCCATCAGTGATCCCGGGACCCCAGGCACTGAAGCTTTCTTT. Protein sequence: CAISDPGTPGTEAFF.